Listed here are 18 T cell receptor beta chains from one sample, sequenced in a study of blood T cells in healthy people across ages. Combining a sample-barcoded 5' primer with a J-beta primer mix, a second PCR ran for 7 to 11 cycles. TCRdb reprocessed the 5' RACE reads with MiXCR, giving one entry per CDR3 protein. The table shows 1,500,000 or so distinct CDR3 sequences, with 40% to 45% occurring only once. Sequencing was performed on blood. The receptor source for this set is a woman aged 18-29 years in good health.

Comment on this clonotype: The germline gene is not matched at one end of the junction; a read error may be the cause. V and J are TRBV20-1 and TRBJ2-5; a possible D gene is TRBD1 (6 bases). CDR1 is DFQATT and CDR2 is SNEGSKA in the germline V gene (reference sequence). The CDR3 is 14 residues long. This CDR3 is CSAGDRQEVATQYF. The DNA for the CDR3 is TGCAGTGCTGGAGACCGACAGGAGGTTGCGACCCAGTACTTC.

This chain's CDR3 is CSAPDRSSNQPQHF. The CDR3 DNA follows: TGCAGTGCACCGGACAGATCAAGCAATCAGCCCCAGCATTTT. The V gene is TRBV20-1, the J gene TRBJ1-5; D might be TRBD1 (6 bases). The CDR3 contains 14 residues. Trimming removed 6 bases from V and 1 base from J, with 13 bases in between. From germline, CDR1 is DFQATT and CDR2 SNEGSKA (reference sequence).

The chain has TRBV4-1 and TRBJ1-1; D not resolved. The CDR3 length is 16 residues. Germline assignment: CDR1 MGHRA and CDR2 YSYEKL. Trimming left V 0 bases short and J 4 bases short, with 15 bases between. The CDR3 nucleotides read TGCGCCAGCAGCCAAGAGGGAGGGCTGAGGGTCACTGAAGCTTTCTTT. It translates to CASSQEGGLRVTEAFF.

The genes are TRBV11-2 and TRBJ1-2, with D possibly matching TRBD1 (6 bases). Germline V CDR1 and CDR2: SGHAT, FQNNGV. The CDR3 spans 15 residues. Trimming took 4 bases from V and 6 from J, leaving 18 bases between them. CDR3 protein: CASSSVGAAADGYTF. CDR3 bases: TGTGCCAGCAGCTCAGTGGGGGCCGCGGCTGATGGCTACACCTTC.

Details on this clonotype: One end of the junction is discordant with germline, which a read error may explain. The chain combines TRBV12-3 or TRBV12-4 with TRBJ2-3, with D possibly called TRBD1 or TRBD2 (5 bases each). The CDR3 is made up of 16 amino acids. The CDR3 region has the DNA TGTGCCAGCAGTTTATCCGGGACCACCAGCACAGGTACGCAGTATTTT. Protein: CASSLSGTTSTGTQYF.

A remark on this clonotype: Germline is not matched at one junction end, which may reflect a read error. This chain joins TRBV27 and TRBJ2-1; possibly TRBD1 for D (6 bases). This CDR3 region has 16 residues. Germline loops: CDR1 MNHEY, CDR2 SMNVEV (reference sequence). For the CDR3, the DNA is TGTGCCGGCAGACAGGTTAGCGCAACGCCTTCCAATGAGCAGTTCTTC. Amino acid sequence: CAGRQVSATPSNEQFF.

This clonotype has a handful of counts. The CDR3 sequence is CASSWAANYGYTF. In DNA, the CDR3 is TGTGCCAGCAGTTGGGCGGCGAACTATGGCTACACCTTC. V is TRBV6-5 and J is TRBJ1-2; D gene unclear. From germline, CDR1 is MNHEY and CDR2 SVGAGI. V lost 4 bases and J 2 bases, leaving 8 bases between the germline ends. This CDR3 contains 13 residues.

This clonotype has just a few counts. This sequence joins TRBV25-1 and TRBJ2-5; D ambiguous. Germline-derived CDR1 and CDR2 are MGHDK and SYGVNS. V lost 1 base, J lost 4 bases, and 10 bases lay in between. This CDR3 is built from 14 residues. The CDR3 DNA follows: TGTGCCAGCAGTGAATCGCCAGGCGGAGAGACCCAGTACTTC. Its protein is CASSESPGGETQYF.

Note on this clonotype: One junction end disagrees with the germline gene, perhaps due to a read error. The V call is TRBV18, the J call TRBJ2-3, with 9 bases identical to TRBD2. Germline-derived CDR1 and CDR2 are KGHSH and LQKENI. CDR3 length: 16 residues. This chain's CDR3 is CASPPQSGGSTDTQYF. The CDR3 DNA reads TGTGCCAGCCCACCACAGAGCGGGGGGAGCACAGATACGCAGTATTTT. Looking up the rest from reference TRBV18 and TRBJ2-3 gives the full variable domain: NAGVMQNPRHLVRRRGQEARLRCSPMKGHSHVYWYRQLPEEGLKFMVYLQKENIIDESGMPKERFSAEFPKEGPSILRIQQVVRGDSAAYFCASPPQSGGSTDTQYFGPGTRLTVL.

This chain joins TRBV6-2 or TRBV6-3 and TRBJ1-5; 8 bases are shared with TRBD1. The CDR3 totals 15 residues. V gave up 5 bases and J gave up 5 bases; unmatched junction bases: 8. The germline V gene has CDR1 MNHEY and CDR2 SVGEGT. The CDR3 bases are TGTGCCAGCAGTACCCGGACAGGGAAGGATCAGCCCCAGCATTTT. Its translation is CASSTRTGKDQPQHF.

The V call is TRBV29-1, the J call TRBJ2-5, with D possibly matching TRBD1 (5 bases). The V gene's germline CDR1 is SQVTM and CDR2 ANQGSEA. CDR3 length: 13 residues. Trimming left V 3 bases short and J 11 bases short, with 19 bases between. This CDR3 reads CSVDWGPGDEQYF. The DNA for the CDR3 is TGCAGCGTTGACTGGGGCCCGGGCGATGAGCAGTACTTC.

This clonotype was counted ten times or more. The V gene is TRBV29-1, the J gene TRBJ1-2; 8 bases align to TRBD1. The CDR3 sequence is 12 residues long. The ends lost 6 bases at V and 3 bases at J; junction bases unmatched: 3. The germline gives CDR1 SQVTM, CDR2 ANQGSEA. In nucleotides, the CDR3 is TGCAGCGTGCGGGACAGGTACTATGGCTACACCTTC. This gives the protein CSVRDRYYGYTF.

The chain joins TRBV7-9 to TRBJ2-1; 9 bases agree with TRBD2. V lost 5 bases and J lost 4; bases outside the gene matches: 12. This CDR3 is 17 amino acids long. The germline V gene encodes CDR1 SEHNR and CDR2 FQNEAQ (reference sequence). This CDR3 reads CASSRGTSPTSYNEQFF. CDR3 DNA: TGTGCCAGCAGCCGAGGGACTAGCCCTACTTCATACAATGAGCAGTTCTTC. Using reference TRBV7-9 and TRBJ2-1 for the parts outside the CDR3, the full variable domain is DTGVSQNPRHKITKRGQNVTFRCDPISEHNRLYWYRQTLGQGPEFLTYFQNEAQLEKSRLLSDRFSAERPKGSFSTLEIQRTEQGDSAMYLCASSRGTSPTSYNEQFFGPGTRLTVL.

The gene calls are TRBV10-2 and TRBJ2-2; a possible D gene is TRBD2 (6 bases). Germline CDR1 is WSHSY and CDR2 is SAAADI. Trimming shortened V by 4 bases and J by 2 bases, and 14 bases separated the two germline ends. This CDR3 spans 16 amino acids. In DNA form, the CDR3 reads TGCGCCAGCAGTGGATTAGGAGGGTTAAACACCGGGGAGCTGTTTTTT. Translation: CASSGLGGLNTGELFF.

The V call is TRBV27, the J call TRBJ2-7; 8 bases align to TRBD2. Trimming removed 8 bases from V and 3 bases from J; junction bases left unmatched: 18. Germline loops: CDR1 MNHEY, CDR2 SMNVEV (reference sequence). The CDR3 is 17 amino acids. CDR3 sequence (DNA): TGTGCCAGCTCCCCGTTGCGGCGGGAGGTAATCAACTACGAGCAGTACTTC. Amino acids: CASSPLRREVINYEQYF.

This clonotype was observed a few times. This chain uses TRBV29-1 with TRBJ1-5, with 7 bases fitting TRBD1. The germline V gene encodes CDR1 SQVTM and CDR2 ANQGSEA. The CDR3 has 13 residues. After removal of 4 bases from V and 7 bases from J, the junction contained 7 bases not matched to a gene. The CDR3 DNA reads TGCAGCGTTGGGACAGGCGGTAGACAGCCCCAGCATTTT. As protein: CSVGTGGRQPQHF.

This clonotype was found a few times. This rearrangement joins TRBV7-9 to TRBJ1-2; no clear D gene. The V end was cut by 5 bases, the J end by 4 bases, with 23 bases between. There are 17 residues in the CDR3. Germline assignment: CDR1 SEHNR and CDR2 FQNEAQ (reference sequence). The CDR3 DNA reads TGTGCCAGCAGCATTAGACGACTAGCCATTGACACCTATGGCTACACCTTC. Amino acid sequence: CASSIRRLAIDTYGYTF. The full variable domain, its missing parts supplied by reference TRBV7-9 and TRBJ1-2, is DTGVSQNPRHKITKRGQNVTFRCDPISEHNRLYWYRQTLGQGPEFLTYFQNEAQLEKSRLLSDRFSAERPKGSFSTLEIQRTEQGDSAMYLCASSIRRLAIDTYGYTFGSGTRLTVV.

The chain employs TRBV12-3 or TRBV12-4 and TRBJ2-1; possible D gene TRBD1, 5 bases. The CDR3 extends over 17 amino acids. Trimming cost V 1 base and J 0 bases, with 13 bases left between them. The CDR3 here is CASSLEVTVSSYNEQFF. In DNA, the CDR3 is TGTGCCAGCAGTTTAGAAGTGACAGTGAGCTCCTACAATGAGCAGTTCTTC.